A single sample gave rise to the 9 T cell receptor beta chains below, sequenced in a study of immune evolution from preneoplasia to lung adenocarcinoma. Profiling relied on immunoSEQ multiplex PCR, and the TCRdb table lists in-frame clones only, not all of them. Of about 40,000 clones detected, 74% appear once; the ten largest clones hold around 6.3%. The sample taken for sequencing was FFPE invasive lung adenocarcinoma tissue. Source of these receptors: a person between 60 and 70 years old with lung adenocarcinoma.

The V gene is TRBV5-6, the J gene TRBJ1-4; D ambiguous. Looked up from germline, CDR1 is SGHDT and CDR2 is YYEEEE. This CDR3 is built from 15 residues. Trimming stripped 4 bases from V and 4 bases from J, with 14 bases between. The CDR3 bases are TGTGCCAGCAGCCTAGGAGCACTGAATAATGAAAAACTGTTTTTT. This encodes CASSLGALNNEKLFF.

The CDR3 DNA reads as TGTGCCAGCAGTGGACGAGGTAGAGAAGCCTACGAGCAGTACTTC. Translation: CASSGRGREAYEQYF. The J gene is TRBJ2-7, the V gene TRBV28; D is ambiguous. CDR1 and CDR2 (germline): MDHEN, SYDVKM. The CDR3 is 15 residues long. Trimming took off 5 bases at V and 2 bases at J, with 16 bases between the two ends.

This clone was seen once. This sequence joins TRBV19 and TRBJ2-2, with a weak D call TRBD2 (6 bases). V gave up 6 bases and J gave up 6 bases, with 11 bases separating them. Germline V gene data show CDR1 as LNHDA and CDR2 as SQIVND (reference sequence). The CDR3 totals 13 residues. CDR3 nucleotide sequence: TGTGCCAGTAGAATTAGCGGAGCCGGGGAGCTGTTTTTT. Its protein product is CASRISGAGELFF.

The chain links TRBV7-6 to TRBJ2-1, with 8 bases aligning to TRBD2. Trimming at V came to 2 bases and at J to 7 bases, leaving 10 bases not matched to a gene. The length of the CDR3 is 16 residues. The germline V gene has CDR1 SGHVS and CDR2 FNYEAQ. DNA for the CDR3: TGTGCCAGCAGCTTAATTGGGACTAGACCTCTGAATGAGCAGTTCTTC. Its translation: CASSLIGTRPLNEQFF.

The chain combines TRBV6-5 with TRBJ2-7; D might be TRBD1 (5 bases). CDR1 MNHEY and CDR2 SVGAGI come from the germline V gene. V was clipped by 7 bases and J by 4 bases, with 11 bases between them. The CDR3 length is 12 residues. The CDR3 protein is CASKSPGYEQYF. The CDR3 DNA sequence: TGTGCCAGCAAAAGCCCAGGGTACGAGCAGTACTTC.

V gene TRBV12-1 combines with J gene TRBJ2-1; the listed D gene, TRBD1, was not tested against the DNA. TRBV12-1 is noted as a pseudogene. The CDR3 has 13 residues. For the CDR3, the DNA is TGTGCCAGCAGCTTTGGGGGGCACAATGAGCAGTTCTTC. This translates into CASSFGGHNEQFF.

The gene calls are TRBV30 and TRBJ2-2; 8 bases fit TRBD1. The CDR3 is 15 amino acids. V lost 2 bases and J lost 0; bases outside the gene matches: 2. Germline-derived CDR1 and CDR2 are GTSNPN and SVGIG (reference sequence). CDR3 nucleotide sequence: TGTGCCTGGAGTCCGGGACAGGCGAACACCGGGGAGCTGTTTTTT. Its translation is CAWSPGQANTGELFF.

This chain connects TRBV18 to TRBJ2-7, with 7 bases fitting TRBD1. The V segment lost 3 bases and the J segment 7 bases; nucleotides outside the gene matches: 12. The germline V gene encodes CDR1 KGHSH and CDR2 LQKENI. The CDR3 spans 15 residues. CDR3 coding DNA: TGTGCCAGCTCACCTCAGGACAGGCGCCGGGGAGAGCAGTACTTC. This codes for CASSPQDRRRGEQYF.

The chain links TRBV5-6 to TRBJ2-7; TRBD1 aligns across 9 bases. V gave up 4 bases and J gave up 11 bases; unmatched junction bases: 7. The CDR3 has 12 amino acids. Per germline, CDR1 SGHDT and CDR2 YYEEEE. The chain's CDR3 is CASSHGTGSEYF. CDR3 bases: TGTGCCAGCAGCCACGGGACAGGGAGCGAGTACTTC.